These T cell receptor beta chains were read from a single sample in a study of PD-1 blockade in mismatch repair-deficient tumors. This table comes from immunoSEQ multiplex PCR, and its TCRdb copy is limited to in-frame clones, with some not included. The sample lists 70,000 to 95,000 clones, about 82% occurring once. The specimen was peripheral blood, collected 44 weeks after starting pembrolizumab. The receptor source for this set is an adult with mismatch repair-deficient cancer. Both conserved end residues are part of each CDR3. The order of the fields is V gene, J gene, D gene, clone size, CDR3 protein, CDR3 DNA. The D gene is left open where the match is weak. Clone size is stated in some rows and not others, as once, few, many or a class when expanded.

>TRBV5-4|TRBJ2-1|TRBD2|-
CASSGSSGMAYNEQFF
TGTGCCAGCAGCGGATCAAGCGGGATGGCCTACAATGAGCAGTTCTTC
>TRBV19|TRBJ2-1|TRBD1|once
CASSPSTGSSYNEQFF
TGTGCCAGTAGTCCCTCGACAGGGAGCTCCTACAATGAGCAGTTCTTC
>TRBV5-1|TRBJ2-5|-|-
CASSSRTTETQYF
TGCGCCAGCAGCTCGCGGACAACAGAGACCCAGTACTTC
>TRBV27|TRBJ1-4|-|-
CASSPLSAQFNEKLFF
TGTGCCAGCAGTCCCTTATCGGCACAGTTCAATGAAAAACTGTTTTTT
>TRBV5-5|TRBJ1-2|-|-
CASSIGRGNYGYTF
TGTGCCAGCAGCATCGGACGGGGGAACTATGGCTACACCTTC
>TRBV7-3|TRBJ2-2|TRBD2|-
CASSSGGGRAYNGELFF
TGTGCCAGCAGCTCAGGAGGCGGGAGGGCCTATAACGGGGAGCTGTTTTTT
>TRBV19|TRBJ1-4|TRBD1|-
CASMGTGGEKLFF
TGTGCCAGTATGGGGACAGGGGGTGAAAAACTGTTTTTT
>TRBV7-8|TRBJ2-1|TRBD2|-
CASSLGTSREQFF
TGTGCCAGCAGCTTAGGGACTAGCAGGGAGCAGTTCTTC
>TRBV7-2|TRBJ1-2|-|few
CASSPPPATPYGYTF
TGTGCCAGCAGCCCACCCCCCGCAACTCCCTATGGCTACACCTTC
>TRBV12-5|TRBJ1-3|TRBD1|-
CASGGTGTLGGNTIYF
TGTGCTAGTGGAGGGACAGGAACTCTCGGTGGAAACACCATATATTTT
>TRBV7-2|TRBJ2-7|TRBD2|-
CASSLVWGGDGRTYEQYF
TGTGCCAGCAGCTTAGTATGGGGGGGGGACGGTAGGACCTACGAGCAGTACTTC
>TRBV5-5|TRBJ1-5|-|-
CASSSGWGNQPQHF
TGTGCCAGCAGCTCGGGCTGGGGCAATCAGCCCCAGCATTTT
>TRBV5-8|TRBJ1-5|-|-
CASSQGVSNQPQHF
TGTGCCAGCAGCCAAGGGGTTAGCAATCAGCCCCAGCATTTT
>TRBV27|TRBJ2-7|TRBD2|once
CASSSPSGRTPYEQYF
TGTGCCAGCAGTTCACCTAGCGGGAGGACCCCCTACGAGCAGTACTTC
>TRBV7-9|TRBJ1-1|-|few
CASSFDPGAGAFF
TGTGCCAGCAGCTTCGACCCAGGAGCCGGAGCTTTCTTT
>TRBV5-6|TRBJ2-1|-|-
CASSSRAGSPRYNEQFF
TGTGCCAGCAGCTCCAGGGCGGGATCCCCGCGGTACAATGAGCAGTTCTTC
>TRBV19|TRBJ1-2|-|-
CASSISGPHYGYTF
TGTGCCAGTAGTATCAGCGGACCTCACTATGGCTACACCTTC
>TRBV9|TRBJ1-5|-|-
CASSVREGQPQHF
TGTGCCAGCAGCGTCAGGGAAGGTCAGCCCCAGCATTTT
>TRBV7-9|TRBJ2-1|TRBD1|-
CASSQGALVNEQFF
TGTGCCAGCAGCCAGGGGGCTCTAGTCAATGAGCAGTTCTTC
>TRBV7-6|TRBJ2-3|TRBD2|-
CASSSLAGGGTDTQYF
TGTGCCAGCAGCTCCCTAGCGGGAGGGGGCACAGATACGCAGTATTTT
>TRBV5-4|TRBJ2-3|TRBD1|once
CASSLSQGQGADTQYF
TGTGCCAGCAGCTTATCCCAGGGACAGGGGGCAGATACGCAGTATTTT
>TRBV7-2|TRBJ1-1|-|-
CASSFGQSTEAFF
TGTGCCAGCAGCTTCGGACAGTCCACTGAAGCTTTCTTT
>TRBV6-5|TRBJ2-7|-|few
CAATRGLHYEQYF
TGTGCCGCCACTAGGGGACTCCACTACGAGCAGTACTTC